This TCR beta chain was documented in a study of blood T cell repertoires in COVID-19 (dated by TCRdb to the early 2020s). About the investigation overall: Collaborator samples came from the United States, Italy and Spain and covered acute and convalescent phases of COVID-19. The prospective study material was composed of cDNA or gDNA derived from T cells, B-cell-depleted T cells, or PBMCs. Subjects who had been exposed to COVID-19, were actively infected with it, or had recovered from it provided the deeply sampled blood TCRbeta repertoires that made up the dataset. The repertoires were released in a freely available public database meant as a resource for research on the immune response to SARS-CoV-2. Samples were obtained from the ongoing ImmuneRACE study (first 160 participants) and from 1,254 subjects provided by 6 global collaborators. Nearly every sample came with metadata listing a de-identified subject ID, COVID-19 status, age in years and sex. Where available, HLA class I and class II types were obtained from metadata supplied by the sample provider rather than from assay-based typing. Study-wide findings and limitations: The amount of clinical and demographic metadata varied by source and participant and was provided uncurated.

The immunoSEQ Assay, a bias-controlled multiplex PCR, was used to amplify TCRbeta CDR3 regions from genomic DNA. Turning to the authors' computational methods: The number of nucleated cells in each sample was estimated by amplification of reference gene primers within the assay. Sequence reads were collapsed and filtered to measure the absolute abundance of every unique TCRbeta CDR3 rearrangement. For each sample, productive Simpson clonality was calculated as the square root of Simpson's diversity index over productive rearrangements. In its TCRdb copy, this immuneACCESS table keeps in-frame sequences only and misses some clones. Where compared with another copy, unresolved V genes explain less than half of these, and the others have no known cause. That table furnishes V, J and clone size, whereas the DNA furnished D and trimming. This sample has approximately 170,000 clones in its table, and about nine tenths of those were observed once. The ten largest clones take up roughly 10% of the sample.

With respect to this clone: Its antigen remains unidentified. The input lacks base qualities; no much larger clone sits a single base away.

From its cysteine to its phenylalanine, the CDR3 spans 13 amino acids. Kept here is only the CDR3 DNA, which spans 39 bases and is read in frame from base 1. Trimming removed 6 bases from V and 6 bases from J; the gene matches leave 4 bases unexplained. The germline V gene specifies WSHSY as CDR1 and SAAADI as CDR2. Participants in the prospective study were enrolled through a virtual design, were aged roughly 18 to 100 years, and lived in about 25 United States geographic areas. Cohort assignment in the prospective study relied on participant-reported clinical history from a screening survey and a study questionnaire. Recovered participants in ImmuneRACE Cohort 3 were defined by two consecutive negative NP/OP PCR tests, clearance by a healthcare professional, or resolution of symptoms. Each participant in the prospective study had whole blood, serum and a nasopharyngeal or oropharyngeal swab collected by mobile phlebotomists. Participants in the prospective study had the option to provide additional blood draws and questionnaires over a 2-month period. Before DNA extraction, prospective study blood samples were shipped either frozen or at room temperature.

Material for sequencing was PBMCs or T cells enriched from blood (not recorded which). Here the chain combines TRBV10-2 and TRBJ2-1; the junction holds 8 bases that match TRBD2. The source of this sequence is a woman in her late teens or twenties who had recovered from COVID-19. The CDR3 region has the sequence CASRLAGTNEQFF. The nucleotide sequence is given as TGCGCCAGCAGATTAGCGGGAACCAATGAGCAGTTCTTC.